This is a list of T cell receptor beta chains from one sample in a study of blood T cell repertoires in COVID-19. Profiling relied on immunoSEQ multiplex PCR, and the TCRdb table lists in-frame clones only, not all of them. The table includes under 450,000 clones, 89% detected once. Input material: peripheral blood. Receptors were obtained from a middle-aged woman with COVID-19, enrolled during active disease. CDR3s include the opening cysteine and the closing phenylalanine or tryptophan. A D gene is named only where the DNA matches it firmly. Size is omitted from some rows. Given values are once, few, many or a class for expanded clones.

d_gene: .
j_gene: TRBJ1-2
abundance: .
v_gene: TRBV18
len: 15
CDR3nt: TGTGCCAGCTCACAGGACAGAGGCGACAACTATGGCTACACCTTC
CDR3aa: CASSQDRGDNYGYTF

d_gene: TRBD2
j_gene: TRBJ2-1
abundance: .
v_gene: TRBV14
len: 15
CDR3nt: TGTGCCAGCAGCCTCGGGACTAGCGGGATAAAGGAGCAGTTCTTC
CDR3aa: CASSLGTSGIKEQFF

d_gene: .
j_gene: TRBJ1-1
abundance: .
v_gene: TRBV18
len: 14
CDR3nt: TGTGCCAGCTCACCAGAAGTGGGCGACACTGAAGCTTTCTTT
CDR3aa: CASSPEVGDTEAFF

d_gene: .
j_gene: TRBJ1-1
abundance: .
v_gene: TRBV4-3
len: 12
CDR3nt: TGCGCCAGCAGCCAAGGGGGAGTAGTAGCTTTCTTT
CDR3aa: CASSQGGVVAFF

d_gene: TRBD2
j_gene: TRBJ2-3
abundance: .
v_gene: TRBV6-6
len: 14
CDR3nt: TGTGCCAGCAGCCTTAGCGGGAGGGGAGATACGCAGTATTTT
CDR3aa: CASSLSGRGDTQYF

d_gene: TRBD1
j_gene: TRBJ1-4
abundance: .
v_gene: TRBV10-3
len: 14
CDR3nt: TGTGCCACAGGGGACAGTTCTAGGGGGGAAAAACTGTTTTTT
CDR3aa: CATGDSSRGEKLFF

d_gene: .
j_gene: TRBJ2-1
abundance: once
v_gene: TRBV5-6
len: 14
CDR3nt: TGTGCCAGCAGCGAGTCCTACTCCTACAATGAGCAGTTCTTC
CDR3aa: CASSESYSYNEQFF

d_gene: TRBD2
j_gene: TRBJ2-1
abundance: .
v_gene: TRBV7-9
len: 12
CDR3nt: TGTGCCAGCAGCGACCTAGCGGGAGAGGCGTTCTTC
CDR3aa: CASSDLAGEAFF

d_gene: TRBD2
j_gene: TRBJ2-1
abundance: once
v_gene: TRBV3-1/TRBV3-2
len: 13
CDR3nt: TGTGCCAGCAGCCCGCGCGGGGGGGCGTTGAAGTTCTTC
CDR3aa: CASSPRGGALKFF

d_gene: .
j_gene: TRBJ2-1
abundance: .
v_gene: TRBV6-1
len: 16
CDR3nt: TGTGCCAGCAGTGCCGAGGGACTTACGGTTTTCAATGAGCAGTTCTTC
CDR3aa: CASSAEGLTVFNEQFF

d_gene: .
j_gene: TRBJ1-5
abundance: .
v_gene: TRBV6-2/TRBV6-3
len: 12
CDR3nt: TGTGCCAGCAGTTCCCGGGGTCAGCCCCAGCATTTT
CDR3aa: CASSSRGQPQHF

d_gene: .
j_gene: TRBJ1-2
abundance: .
v_gene: TRBV5-4
len: 17
CDR3nt: TGTGCCAGCAGCTTGCCCGAGGGGCGGGGTGTCGACTATGGCTACACCTTC
CDR3aa: CASSLPEGRGVDYGYTF

d_gene: .
j_gene: TRBJ1-1
abundance: once
v_gene: TRBV4-1
len: 17
CDR3nt: TGCGCCAGCAGCCAAGATCCCCAGGGTACATCGAACACTGAAGCTTTCTTT
CDR3aa: CASSQDPQGTSNTEAFF

d_gene: TRBD1
j_gene: TRBJ1-1
abundance: .
v_gene: TRBV30
len: 17
CDR3nt: TGTGCCTGGAGCGGCGGCGGGGCCGGGACAGGGTGGTGGAGGGCTTTCTTT
CDR3aa: CAWSGGGAGTGWWRAFF

d_gene: .
j_gene: TRBJ2-2
abundance: .
v_gene: TRBV7-2
len: 18
CDR3nt: TGTGCCAGCAGCCCCTCCTGGCAGATTACACAGAACACCGGGGAGCTGTTTTTT
CDR3aa: CASSPSWQITQNTGELFF

d_gene: TRBD2
j_gene: TRBJ2-5
abundance: .
v_gene: TRBV6-5
len: 15
CDR3nt: TGTGCCAGCAGTTACTCGTGGGGGAGGGAAGAGACCCAGTACTTC
CDR3aa: CASSYSWGREETQYF

d_gene: .
j_gene: TRBJ2-7
abundance: .
v_gene: TRBV5-5
len: 11
CDR3nt: TGTGCCAGCAGTTCCACCTACGAGCAGTACTTC
CDR3aa: CASSSTYEQYF

d_gene: TRBD1
j_gene: TRBJ2-1
abundance: .
v_gene: TRBV7-2
len: 18
CDR3nt: TGTGCCAGCAGCTTAAGGAGGGAGGACAGGGTCTCCTACAATGAGCAGTTCTTC
CDR3aa: CASSLRREDRVSYNEQFF

d_gene: .
j_gene: TRBJ1-1
abundance: few
v_gene: TRBV7-9
len: 15
CDR3nt: TGTGCCAGCAGCCCGACACAGGTGGGGTACACTGAAGCTTTCTTT
CDR3aa: CASSPTQVGYTEAFF

d_gene: .
j_gene: TRBJ1-4
abundance: .
v_gene: TRBV4-3
len: 14
CDR3nt: TGCGCCAGCAGCCAAGCGGGGGTTGAGGGAAAACTGTTTTTT
CDR3aa: CASSQAGVEGKLFF

d_gene: .
j_gene: TRBJ2-1
abundance: few
v_gene: TRBV7-2
len: 15
CDR3nt: TGTGCCAGCAGCTTAGTGGGAGAAACCTACAATGAGCAGTTCTTC
CDR3aa: CASSLVGETYNEQFF

d_gene: TRBD1
j_gene: TRBJ2-6
abundance: few
v_gene: TRBV2
len: 16
CDR3nt: TGTGCCCGCGGGACAGGACAACTTTCTGGGGCCAACGTCCTGACTTTC
CDR3aa: CARGTGQLSGANVLTF